Described below is a single TCR beta chain sequence and its context. Its antigen is unknown. Trimming cost V 4 bases and J 1 base; bases outside gene matches: 11. This CDR3 comprises 17 residues. CDR1 is SGHRS and CDR2 is YFSETQ in the germline V gene. The sample comes from a study of early T cells in non-severe SARS-CoV-2 infection. Background on the study: The chains were unpaired, and the sequenced material was bulk RNA from unsorted whole blood.

Study-wide results and caveats: Private and CD4 specificities were missed by VDJdb matching, which favored anti-spike CD8 responses.

Individual cDNA molecules were tagged with unique molecular identifiers, the study reported. TCRdb itself ran the 5' RACE reads through MiXCR, one entry per CDR3 protein. The profile shows about 72,000 distinct CDR3 sequences, over 9% of them singletons. The chain links TRBV5-1 to TRBJ1-1; 9 bases line up with TRBD1. The TCR sequence derives from an adult who was a healthcare worker with PCR-confirmed SARS-CoV-2 infection or an uninfected control (not recorded which). Here the sequenced sample was whole blood, taken at baseline. The CDR3 reads CASSEQGAKWTNTEAFF. CDR3 DNA sequence: TGCGCCAGCAGCGAACAGGGGGCGAAATGGACGAACACTGAAGCTTTCTTT.